These 26 T cell receptor beta chains originate from one sample sequenced in a study of blood T cell repertoires in COVID-19. Sequencing used immunoSEQ multiplex PCR; TCRdb keeps in-frame clones, though not all of them. The sample carries approximately 300,000 clones, about nine tenths recorded once. Sequencing was carried out using PBMCs or T cells enriched from blood (not recorded which). These receptors all come from a man aged 55 to 69 who had recovered from COVID-19.

The V and J genes are TRBV6-5 and TRBJ2-5; D not resolved. The CDR3 has 14 residues. CDR1 is MNHEY and CDR2 is SVGAGI in the germline V gene. Trimming pared 2 bases from V and 0 bases from J, leaving 7 bases between. The CDR3 nucleotides are TGTGCCAGCAGTTACACCGAGTACCAAGAGACCCAGTACTTC. This sequence encodes CASSYTEYQETQYF.

About this clone: The same CDR3 arises from other DNA sequences in this sample as well. The chain has TRBV18 and TRBJ1-5, with unresolved D. The CDR3 consists of 13 residues. The germline CDR1 and CDR2 sequences are KGHSH and LQKENI. V lost 3 bases and J lost 7, with 10 bases in between. The DNA for the CDR3 is TGTGCCAGCTCACCGACGGAGAGGCAGCCCCAGCATTTT. This sequence encodes CASSPTERQPQHF.

This chain links TRBV19 with TRBJ2-3; D is unclear. V lost 3 bases, J lost 6 bases, and 4 bases lay in between. The CDR3 is 11 amino acids. In germline, CDR1 is LNHDA, CDR2 SQIVND (reference sequence). The CDR3 spells CASSILDTQYF. In DNA form, the CDR3 reads TGTGCCAGTAGTATCTTGGATACGCAGTATTTT.

V and J are TRBV5-4 and TRBJ1-4; 7 nucleotides line up with TRBD1. Looked up from germline, CDR1 is SGHNT and CDR2 is YYREEE (reference sequence). The CDR3 spans 17 residues. Trimming at V came to 4 bases and at J to 3 bases, leaving 12 bases not matched to a gene. As DNA, the CDR3 is TGTGCCAGCAGCCCTGACAGGGTGAGTAGGGCTAATGAAAAACTGTTTTTT. It is translated as CASSPDRVSRANEKLFF.

This chain connects TRBV5-1 to TRBJ2-7; 7 nucleotides align to TRBD2. The CDR3 extends over 14 amino acids. Per germline, CDR1 SGHRS and CDR2 YFSETQ. V was pared by 7 bases and J by 7 bases, with 14 bases of the junction left unmatched. The CDR3 DNA is TGCGCCAGCGCTCCGGGAGGCTCATCAAGGGAGCAGTACTTC. Its translation is CASAPGGSSREQYF.

The genes are TRBV5-5 and TRBJ2-3, with D maybe TRBD2 (5 bases). V shed 5 bases and J shed 0 bases, with 16 bases lying between them. Germline assignment: CDR1 SGHKS and CDR2 YYEKEE (reference sequence). The CDR3 has 16 residues. The DNA for the CDR3 is TGTGCCAGCAGTCTTCGGCGGGTATCTAGCACAGATACGCAGTATTTT. Its translation is CASSLRRVSSTDTQYF.

Only a few counts were recorded for this clone. The chain links TRBV6-5 to TRBJ2-7, with D maybe TRBD2 (6 bases). The germline V gene has CDR1 MNHEY and CDR2 SVGAGI. The CDR3 contains 16 residues. Between the trimmed V and J ends, which lost 2 bases and 2 bases, there was a span of 16 bases. CDR3 nucleotides: TGTGCCAGCAGTTACGCCGCGGGACGGGGAACCTACGAGCAGTACTTC. As protein: CASSYAAGRGTYEQYF.

This clone occurred once. The chain recombines TRBV19 with TRBJ2-1; TRBD1 matches 11 bases. The trim removed 3 bases at V and 3 bases at J, leaving 4 bases unmatched. CDR1 LNHDA and CDR2 SQIVND come from the germline V gene (reference sequence). CDR3 length: 16 amino acids. CDR3 sequence reads: CASSIWGQGDYNEQFF. The CDR3 coding sequence is TGTGCCAGTAGTATCTGGGGACAGGGGGACTACAATGAGCAGTTCTTC.

The chain recombines TRBV27 with TRBJ2-7; 7 bases map to TRBD2. V trimming: 5 bases; J trimming: 1 base; junction bases outside the gene matches: 5. Germline CDR1 and CDR2: MNHEY and SMNVEV (reference sequence). The CDR3 is made up of 14 amino acids. CDR3 protein: CASSPMGGSYEQYF. The CDR3 DNA follows: TGTGCCAGCAGTCCTATGGGAGGGTCCTACGAGCAGTACTTC.

The gene calls are TRBV9 and TRBJ2-1; 9 bases match TRBD2. Per germline, CDR1 SGDLS and CDR2 YYNGEE. The V gene end was trimmed by 3 bases and the J gene end by 7 bases; junction bases not matched to a gene: 8. CDR3 length equals 15 residues. The CDR3 is CASSGISGRSNEQFF. In nucleotides, the CDR3 is TGTGCCAGCAGCGGGATTAGCGGGAGATCTAATGAGCAGTTCTTC.

The CDR3 sequence is CASSILTVSGANVLTF. CDR3 DNA: TGTGCCAGTAGTATCCTGACAGTCTCTGGGGCCAACGTCCTGACTTTC. The chain links TRBV19 to TRBJ2-6, with D possibly TRBD1 on 5 matching bases. Germline CDR1 reads LNHDA; CDR2 reads SQIVND (reference sequence). The CDR3 runs 16 residues. Trimming shortened V by 3 bases and J by 0 bases, and 9 bases separated the two germline ends.

The chain is built from TRBV7-9 and TRBJ2-5, with a possible D match to TRBD1 (6 bases). The CDR3 is made up of 14 amino acids. Germline V gives CDR1 SEHNR, CDR2 FQNEAQ (reference sequence). V lost 1 base to trimming and J lost 2 bases, with 8 bases between them. In DNA form, the CDR3 reads TGTGCCAGCAGCTTAGGGACAGTTCAAGAGACCCAGTACTTC. It yields the protein CASSLGTVQETQYF.

This clone was counted a single time. The chain carries TRBV5-1 and TRBJ1-2; 7 bases fit TRBD1. The CDR3 contains 15 residues. CDR1 is SGHRS, CDR2 YFSETQ, per germline. V lost 4 bases and J lost 4; bases outside the gene matches: 10. The CDR3 spells CASSTQQGSIYGYTF. Here the CDR3 DNA reads TGCGCCAGCAGCACTCAACAGGGGTCCATCTATGGCTACACCTTC.

V usage is TRBV18 and J usage is TRBJ2-5; TRBD1 matches at 11 bases. V shed 2 bases and J 4 bases; nucleotides not matched to a gene: 3. The CDR3 length is 15 residues. Looked up from germline, CDR1 is KGHSH and CDR2 is LQKENI. CDR3 region: CASSPTGQGAETQYF. CDR3 DNA: TGTGCCAGCTCACCAACTGGACAGGGGGCAGAGACCCAGTACTTC.

This clone was seen a single time. The rearrangement uses TRBV18 and TRBJ1-6; the D is unclear. Trimming stripped 4 bases from V and 5 bases from J, with 12 bases between. CDR1 KGHSH and CDR2 LQKENI come from the germline V gene. The CDR3 totals 15 residues. The CDR3 sequence is CASSLSEGNNSPLHF. The CDR3, as DNA: TGTGCCAGCTCACTTTCCGAGGGCAATAATTCACCCCTCCACTTT.

This sequence joins TRBV18 and TRBJ1-1; D is uncertain. The CDR3 length is 15 residues. V dropped 2 bases and J dropped 3 bases, with 13 bases sitting between them. Germline CDR1 KGHSH, CDR2 LQKENI. The CDR3 DNA follows: TGTGCCAGCTCACCAATCGGTCGAACGTACACTGAAGCTTTCTTT. Translating it yields CASSPIGRTYTEAFF.

The count of this clone is one. This rearrangement joins TRBV28 to TRBJ1-3, with D possibly matching TRBD1 (5 bases). Trimming stripped 5 bases from V and 0 bases from J, with 17 bases between. The CDR3 is made up of 17 amino acids. In germline, CDR1 is MDHEN, CDR2 SYDVKM. As DNA, the CDR3 is TGTGCCAGCAGTCTCGGAGGGGTTTACTTCTCTGGAAACACCATATATTTT. It codes for CASSLGGVYFSGNTIYF.

The genes are TRBV5-1 and TRBJ1-4; D is possibly TRBD1 (6 bases). The V gene's germline CDR1 is SGHRS and CDR2 YFSETQ. V lost 1 base and J 8 bases, leaving 12 bases between the germline ends. There are 14 residues in the CDR3. The CDR3 loop reads CASSLTGNTEKLFF. CDR3 DNA sequence: TGCGCCAGCAGCTTGACAGGGAACACCGAAAAACTGTTTTTT.

This CDR3 reads CSVVRQILTF. CDR3 in DNA: TGCAGTGTTGTGAGACAGATCCTCACCTTC. J is TRBJ1-2 and V is TRBV20-1; a possible D gene is TRBD1 (5 bases). The germline gives CDR1 DFQATT, CDR2 SNEGSKA (reference sequence). With 7 bases removed from V and 13 bases from J, the gap between germline ends came to 16 bases. CDR3 length: 10 residues.

DNA for the CDR3: TGCAGCGTGCTAGCGGGAGGCACAGATACGCAGTATTTT. It specifies CSVLAGGTDTQYF. This chain uses TRBV29-1 with TRBJ2-3; 10 bases align to TRBD2. The germline V gene encodes CDR1 SQVTM and CDR2 ANQGSEA. CDR3 size: 13 residues. The J segment lost 1 base and the V segment lost 6 bases, leaving 1 base of the junction unmatched.

The genes are TRBV11-3 and TRBJ2-1; D call uncertain. The V and J ends lost 3 bases and 5 bases respectively, with 17 bases between them. The CDR3 covers 16 residues. Per germline, CDR1 SGHNT and CDR2 YENEEA. The CDR3 reads CASSLSRTSFHNEQFF. The CDR3 region has the DNA TGTGCCAGCAGCTTGAGTCGTACGTCTTTTCACAATGAGCAGTTCTTC.

The genes are TRBV6-2 or TRBV6-3 and TRBJ1-1, with 12 bases lining up with TRBD1. V shed 2 bases, J shed 3 bases, and the junction held 7 bases outside the gene matches. This CDR3 has 17 residues. Germline CDR1 is MNHEY and CDR2 is SVGEGT. The CDR3 DNA sequence: TGTGCCAGCAGTTACCTTTTTGGGACAGGGGGCTACACTGAAGCTTTCTTT. Protein sequence: CASSYLFGTGGYTEAFF.

The chain joins TRBV18 to TRBJ2-7; 8 positions match TRBD1. CDR3 size: 13 residues. CDR1 is KGHSH and CDR2 is LQKENI in the germline V gene. Trimming at V came to 6 bases and at J to 4 bases, leaving 5 bases not matched to a gene. CDR3 nucleotide sequence: TGTGCCAGCTCCGGGGACAGGTTGTACGAGCAGTACTTC. Encoded protein: CASSGDRLYEQYF.

DNA of the CDR3: TGTGCCAGCAGTTCTAGCGGGAGGGAAGAGCAGTACTTC. It translates to CASSSSGREEQYF. The chain has TRBV28 and TRBJ2-7, with 12 bases fitting TRBD2. V lost 4 bases and J lost 7; bases outside the gene matches: 2. Germline CDR1 reads MDHEN; CDR2 reads SYDVKM. The CDR3 totals 13 residues.

Worth noting for this clone: In the same sample, other DNA sequences code for this CDR3. The rearrangement links TRBV7-2 to TRBJ1-5; a weak D match, TRBD1 (6 bases). V gave up 3 bases and J gave up 2 bases, with 14 bases separating them. Germline V gives CDR1 SGHTA, CDR2 FQGNSA. The CDR3 has 16 residues. This CDR3 is CASSLRGGSGNQPQHF. The CDR3 nucleotides read TGTGCCAGCAGCTTGAGGGGGGGGTCCGGCAATCAGCCCCAGCATTTT.

This chain uses TRBV6-6 with TRBJ2-7, with a weak D call TRBD2 (6 bases). CDR1 MNHNY and CDR2 SVGAGI come from the germline V gene (reference sequence). The length of the CDR3 is 18 residues. V was clipped by 5 bases and J by 1 base, with 24 bases between them. The CDR3 DNA reads TGTGCCAGCAGTCCACTTACGTTGATGGTAGCGGTTTCCTACGAGCAGTACTTC. Residues: CASSPLTLMVAVSYEQYF.